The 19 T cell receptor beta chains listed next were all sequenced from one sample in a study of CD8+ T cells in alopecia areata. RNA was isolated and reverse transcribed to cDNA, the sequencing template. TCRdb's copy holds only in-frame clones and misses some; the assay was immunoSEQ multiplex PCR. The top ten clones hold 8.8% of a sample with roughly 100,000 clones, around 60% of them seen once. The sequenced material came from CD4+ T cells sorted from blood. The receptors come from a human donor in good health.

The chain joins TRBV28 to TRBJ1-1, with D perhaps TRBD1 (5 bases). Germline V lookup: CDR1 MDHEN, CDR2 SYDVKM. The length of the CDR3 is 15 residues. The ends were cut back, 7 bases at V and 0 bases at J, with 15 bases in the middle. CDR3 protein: CASTPGGAMNTEAFF. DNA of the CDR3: TGTGCCAGCACCCCGGGGGGAGCCATGAACACTGAAGCTTTCTTT.

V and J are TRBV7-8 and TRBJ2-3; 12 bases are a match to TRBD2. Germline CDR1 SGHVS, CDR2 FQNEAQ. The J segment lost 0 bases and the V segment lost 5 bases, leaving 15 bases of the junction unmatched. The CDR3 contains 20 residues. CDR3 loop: CASSVSATSGGWGSTDTQYF. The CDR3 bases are TGTGCCAGCAGCGTGTCCGCGACTAGCGGGGGTTGGGGGAGCACAGATACGCAGTATTTT. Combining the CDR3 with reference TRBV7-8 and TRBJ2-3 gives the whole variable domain GAGVSQSPRYKVAKRGQDVALRCDPISGHVSLFWYQQALGQGPEFLTYFQNEAQLDKSGLPSDRFFAERPEGSVSTLKIQRTQQEDSAVYLCASSVSATSGGWGSTDTQYFGPGTRLTVL.

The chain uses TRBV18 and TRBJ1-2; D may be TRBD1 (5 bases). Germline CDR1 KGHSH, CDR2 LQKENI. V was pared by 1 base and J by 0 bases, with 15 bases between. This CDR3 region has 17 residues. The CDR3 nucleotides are TGTGCCAGCTCACCACGGCTGACAGCAACCCCTAACTATGGCTACACCTTC. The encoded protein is CASSPRLTATPNYGYTF. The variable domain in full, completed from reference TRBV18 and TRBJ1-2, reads NAGVMQNPRHLVRRRGQEARLRCSPMKGHSHVYWYRQLPEEGLKFMVYLQKENIIDESGMPKERFSAEFPKEGPSILRIQQVVRGDSAAYFCASSPRLTATPNYGYTFGSGTRLTVV.

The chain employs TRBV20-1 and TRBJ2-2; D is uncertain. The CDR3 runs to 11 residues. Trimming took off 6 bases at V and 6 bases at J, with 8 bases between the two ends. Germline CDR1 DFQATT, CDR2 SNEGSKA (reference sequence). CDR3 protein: CSASRSGELFF. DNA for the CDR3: TGCAGTGCCAGCCGTTCCGGGGAGCTGTTTTTT.

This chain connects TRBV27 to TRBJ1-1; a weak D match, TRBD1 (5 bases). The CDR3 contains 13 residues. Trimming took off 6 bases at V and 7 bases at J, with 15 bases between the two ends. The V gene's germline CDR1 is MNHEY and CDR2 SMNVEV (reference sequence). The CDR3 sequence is CASRLGVGGEAFF. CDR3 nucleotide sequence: TGTGCCAGCAGGCTAGGGGTGGGGGGTGAAGCTTTCTTT.

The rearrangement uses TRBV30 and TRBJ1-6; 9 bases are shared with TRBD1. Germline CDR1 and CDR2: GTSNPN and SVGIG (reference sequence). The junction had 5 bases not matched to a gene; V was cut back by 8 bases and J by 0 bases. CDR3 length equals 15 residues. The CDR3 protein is CARGQGSSYNSPLHF. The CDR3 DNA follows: TGTGCCCGAGGACAGGGGAGCTCCTATAATTCACCCCTCCACTTT.

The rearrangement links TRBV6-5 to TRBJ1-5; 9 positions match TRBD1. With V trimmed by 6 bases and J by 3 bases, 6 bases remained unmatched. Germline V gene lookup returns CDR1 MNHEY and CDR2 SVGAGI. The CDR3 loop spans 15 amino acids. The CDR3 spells CASRKGTGHNQPQHF. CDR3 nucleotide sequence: TGTGCCAGCAGAAAAGGGACAGGGCACAATCAGCCCCAGCATTTT.

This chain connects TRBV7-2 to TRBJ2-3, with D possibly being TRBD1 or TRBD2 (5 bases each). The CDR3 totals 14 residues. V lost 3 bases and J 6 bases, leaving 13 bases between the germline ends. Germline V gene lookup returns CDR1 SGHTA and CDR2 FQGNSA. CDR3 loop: CASSFPRGGDTQYF. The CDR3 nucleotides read TGTGCCAGCAGCTTTCCCCGGGGCGGGGATACGCAGTATTTT.

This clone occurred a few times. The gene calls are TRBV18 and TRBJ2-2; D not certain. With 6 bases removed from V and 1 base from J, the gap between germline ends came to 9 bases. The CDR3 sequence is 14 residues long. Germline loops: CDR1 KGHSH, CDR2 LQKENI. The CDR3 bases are TGTGCCAGCTCTCCATCACGGAACACCGGGGAGCTGTTTTTT. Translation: CASSPSRNTGELFF.

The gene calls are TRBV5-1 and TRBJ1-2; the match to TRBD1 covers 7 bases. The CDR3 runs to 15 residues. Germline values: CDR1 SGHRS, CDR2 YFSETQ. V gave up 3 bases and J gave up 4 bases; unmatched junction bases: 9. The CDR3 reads CASSWMDRRLYGYTF. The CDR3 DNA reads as TGCGCCAGCAGCTGGATGGACAGGCGGCTCTATGGCTACACCTTC.

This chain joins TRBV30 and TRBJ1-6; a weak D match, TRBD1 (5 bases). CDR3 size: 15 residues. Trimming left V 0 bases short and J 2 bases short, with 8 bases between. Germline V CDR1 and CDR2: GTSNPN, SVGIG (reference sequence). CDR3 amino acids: CAWSVQGAYNSPLHF. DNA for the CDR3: TGTGCCTGGAGTGTCCAGGGAGCCTATAATTCACCCCTCCACTTT.

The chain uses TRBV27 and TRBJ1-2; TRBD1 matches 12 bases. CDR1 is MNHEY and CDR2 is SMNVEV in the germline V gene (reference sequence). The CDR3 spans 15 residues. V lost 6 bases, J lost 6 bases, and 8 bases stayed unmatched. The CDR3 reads CASRHPGQGANGYTF. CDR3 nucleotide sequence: TGTGCCAGCAGGCATCCGGGACAGGGGGCGAATGGCTACACCTTC.

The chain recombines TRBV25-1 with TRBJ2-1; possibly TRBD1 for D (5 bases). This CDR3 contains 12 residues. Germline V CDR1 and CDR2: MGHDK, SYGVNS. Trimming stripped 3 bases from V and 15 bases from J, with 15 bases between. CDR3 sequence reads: CASSDPDSVGFF. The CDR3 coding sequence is TGTGCCAGCAGTGATCCAGACAGCGTGGGGTTCTTC. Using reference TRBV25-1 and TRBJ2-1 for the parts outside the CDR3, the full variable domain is EADIYQTPRYLVIGTGKKITLECSQTMGHDKMYWYQQDPGMELHLIHYSYGVNSTEKGDLSSESTVSRIRTEHFPLTLESARPSHTSQYLCASSDPDSVGFFGPGTRLTVL.

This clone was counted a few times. The CDR3 reads CASSPHSAGNYGYTF. DNA for the CDR3: TGTGCCAGCAGCCCGCATAGTGCCGGAAACTATGGCTACACCTTC. The chain is built from TRBV7-9 and TRBJ1-2; no clear D. The germline gives CDR1 SEHNR, CDR2 FQNEAQ (reference sequence). The CDR3 covers 15 residues. Trimming left V 5 bases short and J 2 bases short, with 15 bases between.

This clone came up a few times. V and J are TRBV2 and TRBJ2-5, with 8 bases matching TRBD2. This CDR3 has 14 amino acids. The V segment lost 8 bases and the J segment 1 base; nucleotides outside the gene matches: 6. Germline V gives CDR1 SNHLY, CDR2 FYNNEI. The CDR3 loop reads CASRLARLQETQYF. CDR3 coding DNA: TGTGCCAGCCGACTAGCGCGACTCCAAGAGACCCAGTACTTC.

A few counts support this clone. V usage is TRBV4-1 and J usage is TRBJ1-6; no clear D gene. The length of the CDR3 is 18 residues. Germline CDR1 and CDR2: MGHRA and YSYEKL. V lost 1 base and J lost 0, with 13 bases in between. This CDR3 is CASSQVAPGSSYNSPLHF. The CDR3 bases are TGCGCCAGCAGCCAAGTGGCCCCGGGGAGCTCCTATAATTCACCCCTCCACTTT.

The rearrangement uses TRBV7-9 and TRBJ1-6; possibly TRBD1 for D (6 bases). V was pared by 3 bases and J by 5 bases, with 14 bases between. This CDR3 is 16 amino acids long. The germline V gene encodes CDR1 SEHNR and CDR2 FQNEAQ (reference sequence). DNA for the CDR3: TGTGCCAGCAGCTTGAACGGGGGCCTTAATAATTCACCCCTCCACTTT. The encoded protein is CASSLNGGLNNSPLHF.

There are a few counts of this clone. The CDR3 DNA is TGCGCCAGCAGCCAGGGAATTGGGGGGGCCTTAATAGAGACCCAGTACTTC. Translated: CASSQGIGGALIETQYF. The genes are TRBV4-3 and TRBJ2-5; possible D gene TRBD2, 7 bases. Trimming left V 3 bases short and J 4 bases short, with 21 bases between. CDR3 size: 17 residues. Looked up from germline, CDR1 is LGHNA and CDR2 is YSLEER.

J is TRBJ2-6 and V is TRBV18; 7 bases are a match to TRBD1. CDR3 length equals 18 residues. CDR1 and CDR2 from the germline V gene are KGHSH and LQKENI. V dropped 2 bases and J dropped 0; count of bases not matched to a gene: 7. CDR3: CASSPWDSFSSGANVLTF. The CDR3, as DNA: TGTGCCAGCTCACCATGGGACAGCTTCAGCTCTGGGGCCAACGTCCTGACTTTC.